One T cell receptor beta chain is described in this entry. The sample holds a few counts of this clonotype. Its specific antigen is unknown. No quality values exist for individual bases; no much larger clone is one base distant. Only healthy Caucasian donors were included. The twin cohort comprised three pairs of female monozygotic twins, all aged roughly 18 to 30 years. CD4+ and CD8+ T cell populations were isolated with positive isolation kits from Invitrogen. The CDR3 has 14 amino acids, counting the end cysteine and phenylalanine. Only the CDR3 part of the read is kept: 42 bases, read in frame from the first base. V loses 3 bases, J loses 9 bases, and the germline ends lie 17 bases apart. Libraries were made using 5' RACE. Instrument on record: Illumina HiSeq 2000. Template switching introduced a universal primer binding site; the final cDNA contained a unique molecular identifier, enabling accurate counting of TCR cDNA molecules. Specific primers in the conserved constant-segment region were used to synthesize first-strand cDNA for the TCR alpha and beta chains. To control for contamination, every cDNA library carried two barcodes: a SMART-Mk sample barcode plus Illumina barcodes. Two successive PCR steps introduced TruSeq adapter sequences along with Illumina sample barcodes. Sequencing of the TCR alpha and beta cDNA libraries was done on the Illumina HiSeq platform using custom primers. On the study's bioinformatics: MiGEC processed the raw reads to extract unique molecular identifiers, while MiXCR was used to determine the CDR3 positions. For each individual, recombination models were inferred using an EM algorithm with the repgenHMM and IGoR tools. The tcR package in R was used for shared clonotype analysis, with sharing normalized by the product of cloneset sizes. To study raw recombination without the effects of thymic and clonal selection, out-of-frame nonproductive sequences were analyzed. TCRdb took the public reads, trimmed them with fastp at Q25, ran MiXCR for clone calling and kept in-frame beta chains. Identical CDR3 proteins give one entry, which carries the most common genes and DNA. TCRdb assigned the V and J calls; the authors' analysis was not used. This sample has roughly 290,000 distinct CDR3 sequences in its table, and 8% to 9.5% of those were observed once. Around 7.1% of the sample is in the top ten clones.

The data originate from a study of identical twins (dated by TCRdb to about 2016). At the level of the whole study: The study deep-sequenced TCR alpha and beta repertoires from monozygotic twins, unrelated adults of various ages and cord blood to test whether fetal clonotypes persist. Replicate twin experiments were performed at different times using different library preparation protocols to rule out contamination.

Overall study results and their limits: Zero-insertion analyses could be partly confounded by invariant T cells such as MAIT and iNKT, though diverse VJ usage argued against such confounding for most clonotypes. Compared with coincidental sharing between unrelated individuals, an excess of low generation-probability sequences was observed among out-of-frame TCR alpha sequences shared between twins. Because the same donors could not be followed over many years, the conclusions depended on cross-sectional statistical analysis. In monozygotic twins, recombination models systematically underestimated out-of-frame TCR alpha sharing, but the models matched the sharing seen between unrelated individuals. In beta out-of-frame sequences, excess twin sharing was weaker, because having fewer shared sequences lowered the signal-to-noise ratio. Abundant cord blood beta clonotypes had fewer insertions, young adult naive repertoires showed a similar but weaker trend, and memory repertoires showed no such trend.

The same data also went into a second study, on yellow fever vaccine responses in identical twins. The second study's authors report: According to the authors, the vaccine-induced T cell response in identical twins seemed to be partly convergent and partly specific to each individual. Focusing on identical twins, the study followed the T cell clones that responded to the vaccine, and did so with precision.

The sequence links TRBV12-3 or TRBV12-4 to TRBJ2-5; the D call is possibly TRBD1 or TRBD2, each sharing 5 bases. The TCR comes from a woman aged 18-35 years in good health. The specimen was CD8+ T cells sorted from blood. The sequenced DNA is TGTGCCAGCAGTTTTGGGTTAGCGCGAGGGGCCCAGTACTTC. Its translation reads: CASSFGLARGAQYF.